Listed here are 15 T cell receptor beta chains from one sample, sequenced in a study of blood T cell repertoires in COVID-19. The data were produced by immunoSEQ multiplex PCR, yet TCRdb's version contains in-frame clones alone and is incomplete. This repertoire shows about 180,000 clones, almost 80% found once; its top ten account for around 16%. The source material was PBMCs or T cells enriched from blood (not recorded which). The receptors here all came from a woman in her 50s who had recovered from COVID-19.

The rearrangement joins TRBV5-1 to TRBJ2-3; TRBD2 matches 13 bases. Germline V gives CDR1 SGHRS, CDR2 YFSETQ. The CDR3 runs 18 residues. The ends lost 5 bases at V and 0 bases at J; junction bases unmatched: 9. The CDR3 DNA follows: TGCGCCAGCAGACCTGGGACTAGCGGGACTTCTAGCACAGATACGCAGTATTTT. The encoded protein is CASRPGTSGTSSTDTQYF.

This clone was observed a single time. CDR3: CSASLGQIGAQHF. CDR3 DNA: TGCAGTGCTAGTCTAGGGCAAATAGGGGCCCAGCATTTT. The chain carries TRBV20-1 and TRBJ1-5; possible D gene TRBD1, 5 bases. V lost 3 bases to trimming and J lost 11 bases, with 17 bases between them. CDR1 is DFQATT, CDR2 SNEGSKA, per germline (reference sequence). The CDR3 has 13 residues.

This rearrangement joins TRBV2 to TRBJ2-1; no clear D gene. The germline CDR1 and CDR2 sequences are SNHLY and FYNNEI. The CDR3 spans 13 residues. The V gene lost 5 bases and the J gene lost 6 bases, with 11 bases spanning the gap. The CDR3 reads CASSLAETNEQFF. CDR3 coding DNA: TGTGCCAGCAGTTTGGCGGAGACCAATGAGCAGTTCTTC.

This chain uses TRBV5-6 with TRBJ1-2; weak D call: TRBD1 (5 bases). This CDR3 has 15 amino acids. Germline V gene data show CDR1 as SGHDT and CDR2 as YYEEEE. V lost 3 bases and J lost 3, with 15 bases in between. The CDR3 spells CASSSGDRPYYGYTF. CDR3 nucleotide sequence: TGTGCCAGCAGCTCAGGCGACAGACCATACTATGGCTACACCTTC. Drawing the rest from reference TRBV5-6 and TRBJ1-2, the complete variable domain is DAGVTQSPTHLIKTRGQQVTLRCSPKSGHDTVSWYQQALGQGPQFIFQYYEEEERQRGNFPDRFSGHQFPNYSSELNVNALLLGDSALYLCASSSGDRPYYGYTFGSGTRLTVV.

This clone has only a few counts. The chain is built from TRBV4-2 and TRBJ2-7, with D possibly being TRBD1 (6 bases). The CDR3 spans 16 residues. The germline gives CDR1 LGHNA, CDR2 YNFKEQ. Trimming shortened V by 1 base and J by 1 base, and 14 bases separated the two germline ends. CDR3 nucleotides: TGTGCCAGCAGCCAAGCCCTACAGGGTGGGTCCTACGAGCAGTACTTC. It specifies CASSQALQGGSYEQYF.

This clone was seen only once. The chain joins TRBV7-3 to TRBJ2-1, with 10 bases fitting TRBD2. The germline CDR1 and CDR2 sequences are SGHTA and FQGTGA. This CDR3 contains 22 residues. V was clipped by 5 bases and J by 5 bases; unmatched bases: 27. The CDR3 spells CASSLSYSETSGWGRAHNEQFF. CDR3 in DNA: TGTGCCAGCAGCCTCTCGTACTCGGAGACTAGCGGGTGGGGTAGGGCACACAATGAGCAGTTCTTC.

This clone appeared once. This rearrangement joins TRBV19 to TRBJ2-7; TRBD2 agrees at 13 bases. V gave up 1 base and J gave up 6 bases; unmatched junction bases: 0. The CDR3 totals 14 residues. CDR1 and CDR2 (germline): LNHDA, SQIVND (reference sequence). CDR3 residues: CASSIGLAGGEQYF. CDR3 in DNA: TGTGCCAGTAGTATAGGACTAGCGGGAGGCGAGCAGTACTTC.

This clone was counted between two and nine times. For the CDR3, the DNA is TGTGCCAGCTCACCACCGTGGGGACAGGGGGCTGGCAATGAGCAGTTCTTC. Protein product: CASSPPWGQGAGNEQFF. The chain has TRBV18 and TRBJ2-1, with 12 bases fitting TRBD1. With 0 bases clipped from V and 6 bases from J, the junction kept 6 bases outside the gene matches. This CDR3 has 17 residues. Germline loops: CDR1 KGHSH, CDR2 LQKENI.

The J gene is TRBJ2-7, the V gene TRBV27; weak D call: TRBD2 (6 bases). In germline, CDR1 is MNHEY, CDR2 SMNVEV (reference sequence). V lost 8 bases, J lost 3 bases, and 14 bases lay in between. The CDR3 has 13 amino acids. The CDR3 DNA is TGTGCCAGCCAAGCAGGGACTGACTACGAGCAGTACTTC. Translation: CASQAGTDYEQYF.

V is TRBV19 and J is TRBJ1-1; 12 bases match TRBD1. Germline V CDR1 and CDR2: LNHDA, SQIVND (reference sequence). The J segment lost 2 bases and the V segment lost 7 bases, leaving 11 bases of the junction unmatched. The CDR3 contains 17 residues. Here the CDR3 reads CASTPDRGQGANTEAFF. The DNA of the CDR3 is TGTGCCAGTACCCCCGATCGGGGACAGGGGGCTAACACTGAAGCTTTCTTT.

The CDR3 loop is CASSSGDGYEQYF. In DNA form, the CDR3 reads TGCGCCAGCAGTTCGGGAGACGGGTACGAGCAGTACTTC. The genes are TRBV5-1 and TRBJ2-7; D might be TRBD2 (6 bases). Germline V gives CDR1 SGHRS, CDR2 YFSETQ. V shed 5 bases and J shed 4 bases, with 13 bases lying between them. The CDR3 contains 13 residues.

J is TRBJ1-5 and V is TRBV28, with 11 nucleotides matching TRBD1. This CDR3 region has 17 residues. V trimming: 4 bases; J trimming: 5 bases; junction bases outside the gene matches: 10. Germline V gives CDR1 MDHEN, CDR2 SYDVKM. The CDR3 bases are TGTGCCAGCAGTTCGGGGACAGGGGGAATCTCTTATCAGCCCCAGCATTTT. Translating it yields CASSSGTGGISYQPQHF.

V usage is TRBV7-6 and J usage is TRBJ2-7; 11 nucleotides line up with TRBD2. Germline CDR1 reads SGHVS; CDR2 reads FNYEAQ. The CDR3 runs 14 residues. V shed 4 bases and J 4 bases; nucleotides not matched to a gene: 3. The CDR3 region has the DNA TGTGCCAGCAGCTCGACTAGCGGGAATTACGAGCAGTACTTC. This gives the protein CASSSTSGNYEQYF.

This clone came up once. The gene calls are TRBV6-5 and TRBJ1-1; TRBD1 matches at 12 bases. The CDR3 is 15 residues long. The V and J ends lost 8 bases and 4 bases, in that order; junction bases with no gene match: 8. Germline loops: CDR1 MNHEY, CDR2 SVGAGI. This chain's CDR3 is CASLPGQGAVTEAFF. Here the CDR3 DNA reads TGTGCCAGCCTCCCGGGACAGGGGGCGGTCACTGAAGCTTTCTTT.

The genes are TRBV28 and TRBJ2-7; 8 bases match TRBD1. The V and J ends lost 2 bases and 6 bases, in that order; junction bases with no gene match: 6. The CDR3 loop spans 14 amino acids. In germline, CDR1 is MDHEN, CDR2 SYDVKM. CDR3 sequence reads: CASSLGQGAREQYF. The CDR3 region has the DNA TGTGCCAGCAGTTTAGGGCAGGGGGCACGCGAGCAGTACTTC.